These 28 T cell receptor beta chains were all obtained from the same sample, sequenced in a study of OX40 agonist ivuxolimab in advanced cancers. Generated by immunoSEQ multiplex PCR, the TCRdb table keeps only in-frame clones and is missing some. The sample consists of some 70,000 clones, less than 95% of them appearing once. Source: CD4+ or CD8+ T cells sorted from blood, taken in a trial of the OX40 agonist ivuxolimab. The receptors were gathered from an adult with an advanced solid tumor such as melanoma, head and neck, liver or kidney cancer.

The V gene is TRBV6-5, the J gene TRBJ1-5; 9 positions agree with TRBD1. Germline V gives CDR1 MNHEY, CDR2 SVGAGI. This CDR3 region has 15 residues. The V segment lost 0 bases and the J segment 7 bases; nucleotides outside the gene matches: 4. The CDR3 DNA follows: TGTGCCAGCAGTTACTCCGGGACAGGGTACCAGCCCCAGCATTTT. Translation gives CASSYSGTGYQPQHF.

This sequence joins TRBV15 and TRBJ2-1; 10 bases are shared with TRBD1. V was clipped by 0 bases and J by 6 bases; unmatched bases: 8. The CDR3 contains 17 residues. CDR1 is LNHNV and CDR2 is YYDKDF in the germline V gene (reference sequence). DNA for the CDR3: TGTGCCACCAGCAGAGATCTCGGACAGGGGGGCCGCAATGAGCAGTTCTTC. It specifies CATSRDLGQGGRNEQFF.

This clone was counted once. The chain uses TRBV11-3 and TRBJ2-3, with 9 bases aligning to TRBD1. The CDR3 spans 16 residues. V trimming: 5 bases; J trimming: 4 bases; junction bases outside the gene matches: 10. The germline V gene has CDR1 SGHNT and CDR2 YENEEA. CDR3 in DNA: TGTGCCAGCAGCCACGGACAGGGGAAGGTCCCAGATACGCAGTATTTT. As protein: CASSHGQGKVPDTQYF.

The chain is built from TRBV6-5 and TRBJ1-1; no reliable D call. Germline V gives CDR1 MNHEY, CDR2 SVGAGI. This CDR3 is built from 14 residues. Deletions cut 6 bases from V and 4 bases from J, with 15 bases between. The CDR3 region is CASSPSARGTEAFF. In nucleotides, the CDR3 is TGTGCCAGCAGCCCATCCGCACGGGGCACTGAAGCTTTCTTT.

The chain uses TRBV19 and TRBJ2-1; 10 bases match TRBD1. Germline CDR1 and CDR2: LNHDA and SQIVND (reference sequence). Trimming removed 11 bases from V and 7 bases from J; junction bases left unmatched: 14. The CDR3 totals 15 residues. CDR3 protein: CAAATGTGVSNEQFF. The CDR3 DNA is TGTGCCGCGGCGACCGGGACAGGGGTATCGAATGAGCAGTTCTTC.

The V and J genes are TRBV5-4 and TRBJ1-1; D is uncertain. Germline CDR1 reads SGHNT; CDR2 reads YYREEE (reference sequence). Trimming cost V 0 bases and J 0 bases, with 6 bases left between them. The CDR3 sequence is 14 residues long. CDR3 sequence reads: CASSLGQVNTEAFF. The DNA for the CDR3 is TGTGCCAGCAGCTTGGGGCAGGTGAACACTGAAGCTTTCTTT.

J is TRBJ2-7 and V is TRBV9; no clear D gene. Germline lookup yields CDR1 SGDLS and CDR2 YYNGEE. Between the trimmed V and J ends, which lost 1 base and 5 bases, there was a span of 13 bases. The CDR3 is 14 residues long. The CDR3 sequence: CASSVSPNSNEQYF. The CDR3 DNA reads TGTGCCAGCAGCGTATCCCCCAATAGCAACGAGCAGTACTTC.

The chain carries TRBV7-6 and TRBJ2-5; D remains ambiguous. The CDR3 spans 13 residues. V lost 3 bases and J 5 bases, leaving 10 bases between the germline ends. Germline CDR1 and CDR2: SGHVS and FNYEAQ. CDR3 in amino acids: CASSLVDPETQYF. CDR3 coding DNA: TGTGCCAGCAGCTTGGTCGATCCGGAGACCCAGTACTTC.

This clone turned up a few times. The chain employs TRBV28 and TRBJ1-5; D is unclear. The CDR3 runs 12 residues. V dropped 5 bases and J dropped 11 bases, with 13 bases sitting between them. Per germline, CDR1 MDHEN and CDR2 SYDVKM. This CDR3 reads CASSTRPQAQHF. The CDR3, as DNA: TGTGCCAGCAGTACCCGGCCCCAAGCCCAGCATTTT.

The chain has TRBV4-1 and TRBJ2-3; 10 positions agree with TRBD1. The CDR3 has 15 amino acids. V lost 4 bases, J lost 3 bases, and 4 bases stayed unmatched. Per the germline V gene, CDR1 is MGHRA and CDR2 is YSYEKL. The CDR3 protein is CASSPGTGVTDTQYF. CDR3 bases: TGCGCCAGCAGCCCGGGGACAGGGGTAACAGATACGCAGTATTTT.

V is TRBV5-1 and J is TRBJ2-3, with TRBD1 identical over 7 bases. V shed 6 bases and J 1 base; nucleotides not matched to a gene: 5. This CDR3 region has 14 residues. CDR1 is SGHRS and CDR2 is YFSETQ in the germline V gene. CDR3 bases: TGCGCCAGCAACCGGGACAGTCGCACAGATACGCAGTATTTT. It yields the protein CASNRDSRTDTQYF.

This clone has a handful of counts. The chain employs TRBV30 and TRBJ1-1; 7 bases align to TRBD1. CDR1 GTSNPN and CDR2 SVGIG come from the germline V gene (reference sequence). The CDR3 is 12 amino acids. J lost 4 bases, V lost 5 bases, and 4 bases had no gene match. Written as DNA, the CDR3 is TGTGCCTGGCACAGGGGTGGCACTGAAGCTTTCTTT. It translates to CAWHRGGTEAFF.

The chain couples TRBV5-3 to TRBJ1-2; D call uncertain. TRBV5-3 is an ORF, with its function uncertain. The CDR3 has 10 amino acids. Trimming removed 7 bases at V and 1 base at J, with 2 bases between. CDR3 sequence (DNA): TGTGCCAGAGTTAACTATGGCTACACCTTC. Amino acids: CARVNYGYTF.

V is TRBV5-6 and J is TRBJ2-2; TRBD1 or TRBD2 may be the D gene (5 bases each). The germline gives CDR1 SGHDT, CDR2 YYEEEE. V was cut by 5 bases and J by 0 bases, with 11 bases left in between. The CDR3 runs to 15 residues. This CDR3 is CASRQDFTNTGELFF. The CDR3 DNA is TGTGCCAGCAGACAGGACTTTACGAACACCGGGGAGCTGTTTTTT.

This clone was seen just once. The rearrangement links TRBV5-1 to TRBJ1-2; D is uncertain. The CDR3 has 15 amino acids. Trimming took off 4 bases at V and 3 bases at J, with 16 bases between the two ends. In germline, CDR1 is SGHRS, CDR2 YFSETQ. The DNA of the CDR3 is TGCGCCAGCAGCCCAGCGGGAGGGAGGGACTATGGCTACACCTTC. As protein: CASSPAGGRDYGYTF.

The chain uses TRBV27 and TRBJ2-3; TRBD2 aligns across 16 bases. Germline V gives CDR1 MNHEY, CDR2 SMNVEV (reference sequence). Germline trimming cut 4 bases from V and 6 bases from J; bases unmatched to any gene: 7. CDR3 length equals 17 residues. CDR3 nucleotide sequence: TGTGCCAGCAGTTCCCCGGGACTAGCGGGGGGGTTGGATACGCAGTATTTT. Its translation: CASSSPGLAGGLDTQYF.

The chain is built from TRBV10-2 and TRBJ1-1; D is uncertain. CDR3 length: 14 residues. Per germline, CDR1 WSHSY and CDR2 SAAADI. With 1 base removed from V and 5 bases from J, the gap between germline ends came to 11 bases. DNA for the CDR3: TGCGCCAGCAGTGAGTACAGCGGAACTACTGAAGCTTTCTTT. This translates into CASSEYSGTTEAFF.

CDR3 region: CASSQGLAGGLQETQYF. In DNA form, the CDR3 reads TGTGCCAGCAGCCAAGGGCTAGCGGGGGGCCTTCAAGAGACCCAGTACTTC. V usage is TRBV4-2 and J usage is TRBJ2-5, with TRBD2 identical over 11 bases. CDR1 LGHNA and CDR2 YNFKEQ come from the germline V gene. V lost 1 base to trimming and J lost 2 bases; unmatched junction nucleotides: 6. The CDR3 runs 17 residues.

Only a few counts were recorded for this clone. The chain joins TRBV6-6 to TRBJ2-7, with 10 positions matching TRBD1. This CDR3 comprises 14 residues. V shed 6 bases, J shed 5 bases, and the junction held 7 bases outside the gene matches. The germline V gene encodes CDR1 MNHNY and CDR2 SVGAGI (reference sequence). DNA of the CDR3: TGTGCCAGCAGCTGGGGACAGGGGTTGGACGAGCAGTACTTC. Translated: CASSWGQGLDEQYF.

The V call is TRBV14, the J call TRBJ2-5; 7 nucleotides match TRBD2. V gave up 2 bases and J gave up 1 base; unmatched junction bases: 4. From germline, CDR1 is SGHDN and CDR2 FVKESK. The CDR3 is made up of 15 amino acids. CDR3 bases: TGTGCCAGCAGCCAATTGGGACTACTCCAAGAGACCCAGTACTTC. It yields the protein CASSQLGLLQETQYF.

The genes are TRBV7-9 and TRBJ2-3, with D maybe TRBD2 (5 bases). CDR3 length equals 12 residues. V lost 1 base to trimming and J lost 11 bases, with 10 bases between them. Germline V gives CDR1 SEHNR, CDR2 FQNEAQ (reference sequence). Here the CDR3 reads CASSLEARGQYF. In DNA, the CDR3 is TGTGCCAGCAGCTTAGAGGCCCGGGGGCAGTATTTT.

About this clone itself: The junction departs from the called germline gene at one end, perhaps through a read error. The gene calls are TRBV7-7 and TRBJ2-2, with D unclear. Germline V gives CDR1 SSHAT, CDR2 FNYEAQ (reference sequence). The CDR3 is made up of 14 amino acids. CDR3: CASSSTPNTGELFF. CDR3 bases: TGTGCTAGCAGCTCGACACCAAACACCGGGGAGCTGTTTTTT. The full variable domain, with the rest looked up from reference TRBV7-7 and TRBJ2-2, is GAGVSQSPRYKVTKRGQDVTLRCDPISSHATLYWYQQALGQGPEFLTYFNYEAQPDKSGLPSDRFSAERPEGSISTLTIQRTEQRDSAMYRCASSSTPNTGELFFGEGSRLTVL.

The chain carries TRBV15 and TRBJ1-1; a weak D match, TRBD1 (6 bases). Germline V gene data show CDR1 as LNHNV and CDR2 as YYDKDF (reference sequence). V was clipped by 1 base and J by 0 bases, with 9 bases between them. The CDR3 sequence is 15 residues long. CDR3 sequence reads: CATSRAGQLNTEAFF. DNA for the CDR3: TGTGCCACCAGCAGAGCCGGACAGTTGAACACTGAAGCTTTCTTT.

The chain carries TRBV11-1 and TRBJ2-1, with 7 bases fitting TRBD1. The germline V gene encodes CDR1 SGHAT and CDR2 FQDESV (reference sequence). V lost 5 bases and J lost 4; bases outside the gene matches: 14. The CDR3 loop spans 17 amino acids. The CDR3 is CASSVGAGTEVYNEQFF. The DNA for the CDR3 is TGTGCCAGCAGCGTGGGAGCCGGGACAGAAGTTTACAATGAGCAGTTCTTC.

This sequence joins TRBV7-8 and TRBJ1-2; a possible D gene is TRBD1 (6 bases). Trimming took off 2 bases at V and 12 bases at J, with 19 bases between the two ends. This CDR3 comprises 14 residues. Germline V CDR1 and CDR2: SGHVS, FQNEAQ. As DNA, the CDR3 is TGTGCCAGCAGCTTACGATGGGCCGTACAGGGTCACACCTTC. The encoded protein is CASSLRWAVQGHTF.

V gene TRBV5-1 combines with J gene TRBJ1-2; maybe TRBD1 (6 bases). CDR3 length equals 14 residues. V was clipped by 7 bases and J by 10 bases, with 23 bases between them. CDR1 is SGHRS and CDR2 is YFSETQ in the germline V gene. Here the CDR3 DNA reads TGCGCCAGCGGGGGCGTGCAGGGTGTTTTGGACTACACCTTC. It specifies CASGGVQGVLDYTF.

This clone was recorded a few times. V and J are TRBV25-1 and TRBJ1-1; D call uncertain. Trimming removed 7 bases from V and 3 bases from J, with 18 bases in between. CDR1 and CDR2 from the germline V gene are MGHDK and SYGVNS. The CDR3 extends over 15 amino acids. CDR3 sequence: CASTRKLTADTEAFF. CDR3 nucleotides: TGTGCCAGCACCAGAAAACTGACGGCCGACACTGAAGCTTTCTTT. The full variable domain, its missing parts supplied by reference TRBV25-1 and TRBJ1-1, is EADIYQTPRYLVIGTGKKITLECSQTMGHDKMYWYQQDPGMELHLIHYSYGVNSTEKGDLSSESTVSRIRTEHFPLTLESARPSHTSQYLCASTRKLTADTEAFFGQGTRLTVV.

The V gene is TRBV13, the J gene TRBJ2-2; D not resolved. The germline V gene encodes CDR1 PRHDT and CDR2 FYEKMQ (reference sequence). V lost 2 bases, J lost 5 bases, and 9 bases lay in between. The CDR3 covers 14 residues. CDR3 sequence (DNA): TGTGCCAGCAGCTTATTTCTTCCAACCGGGGAGCTGTTTTTT. Translated: CASSLFLPTGELFF.